Below are 16 T cell receptor beta chains sequenced from a single sample in a study of T cell changes during pregnancy in multiple sclerosis. Some clones are missing from TCRdb's copy, which holds only in-frame ones; the method was immunoSEQ multiplex PCR. Among about 94,000 clones listed, 93% were seen once. The sequencing here drew on peripheral blood, taken after pregnancy. The receptors here all came from a female donor with multiple sclerosis, enrolled in a pregnancy study.

This chain links TRBV5-1 with TRBJ1-5, with 7 nucleotides matching TRBD1. Trimming took 1 base from V and 4 from J; bases not matched to a gene: 5. The V gene's germline CDR1 is SGHRS and CDR2 YFSETQ. There are 15 residues in the CDR3. The CDR3 reads CASSLTGVWNQPQHF. Written as DNA, the CDR3 is TGCGCCAGCAGCTTGACAGGGGTTTGGAATCAGCCCCAGCATTTT.

V is TRBV4-1 and J is TRBJ2-3; TRBD2 matches at 9 bases. The CDR3 consists of 17 residues. With V trimmed by 0 bases and J by 1 base, 5 bases remained unmatched. The germline CDR1 and CDR2 sequences are MGHRA and YSYEKL. The CDR3 region is CASSQDQGGRGTDTQYF. The CDR3 coding sequence is TGCGCCAGCAGCCAAGATCAAGGCGGGAGGGGCACAGATACGCAGTATTTT.

The table lists this clone with a count of one. This rearrangement joins TRBV19 to TRBJ1-5; TRBD1 might be the D (5 bases). V was pared by 5 bases and J by 6 bases, with 14 bases between. The germline V gene has CDR1 LNHDA and CDR2 SQIVND (reference sequence). The CDR3 covers 14 residues. The CDR3 coding sequence is TGTGCCAGTAGTTTTGGCAGGGTCTTTCAGCCCCAGCATTTT. This translates into CASSFGRVFQPQHF.

This clone was found once. The gene calls are TRBV27 and TRBJ2-5; D perhaps matches TRBD1 (5 bases). V was pared by 6 bases and J by 0 bases, with 8 bases between. The CDR3 has 13 amino acids. Germline-derived CDR1 and CDR2 are MNHEY and SMNVEV (reference sequence). DNA for the CDR3: TGTGCCAGCAGACTGACAGACCAAGAGACCCAGTACTTC. Residues: CASRLTDQETQYF.

Written as DNA, the CDR3 is TGTGCCAGCTCCCTTCGGACTAGCGGGAGTTTGCCCGGGGAGCTGTTTTTT. It specifies CASSLRTSGSLPGELFF. The rearrangement joins TRBV18 to TRBJ2-2, with 13 positions matching TRBD2. J lost 6 bases, V lost 6 bases, and 10 bases had no gene match. This CDR3 comprises 17 residues. Germline CDR1 and CDR2: KGHSH and LQKENI.

The rearrangement links TRBV19 to TRBJ2-7; maybe TRBD2 (5 bases). Looked up from germline, CDR1 is LNHDA and CDR2 is SQIVND (reference sequence). V shed 6 bases and J shed 0 bases, with 9 bases lying between them. The CDR3 covers 13 residues. CDR3 nucleotides: TGTGCCAGTAGGGACGGACTCTCCTACGAGCAGTACTTC. Translated, it gives CASRDGLSYEQYF.

The chain recombines TRBV19 with TRBJ2-7; 9 bases match TRBD1. Germline values: CDR1 LNHDA, CDR2 SQIVND (reference sequence). CDR3 length: 14 amino acids. Unmatched junction bases numbered 5, after V lost 5 bases and J lost 3 bases. The CDR3 loop reads CASSVGGQGYEQYF. DNA of the CDR3: TGTGCCAGTAGTGTAGGGGGACAGGGCTACGAGCAGTACTTC.

This chain links TRBV6-4 with TRBJ2-1; TRBD2 agrees at 8 bases. Unmatched junction bases numbered 0, after V lost 2 bases and J lost 0 bases. The CDR3 is made up of 15 amino acids. From germline, CDR1 is MRHNA and CDR2 SNTAGT. In nucleotides, the CDR3 is TGTGCCAGCAGTGACACTAGCGGCTCCTACAATGAGCAGTTCTTC. This translates into CASSDTSGSYNEQFF.

The chain has TRBV10-2 and TRBJ2-1, with 12 bases that match TRBD2. Germline CDR1 reads WSHSY; CDR2 reads SAAADI. CDR3 length: 15 residues. J was trimmed by 4 bases and V by 5 bases; bases with no gene match: 3. The CDR3 is CASSPGTSGYNEQFF. For the CDR3, the DNA is TGCGCCAGCAGTCCCGGGACTAGCGGGTACAATGAGCAGTTCTTC.

The rearrangement joins TRBV18 to TRBJ2-7, with 8 bases identical to TRBD2. Losses at the gene ends were 1 base for V and 5 bases for J; bases not matched to a gene: 4. The CDR3 has 14 residues. Per germline, CDR1 KGHSH and CDR2 LQKENI. CDR3 DNA: TGTGCCAGCTCACCACGGCGGGAGGCCCACGAGCAGTACTTC. It translates to CASSPRREAHEQYF.

This clone was seen just once. The J gene is TRBJ2-1, the V gene TRBV5-1; 7 nucleotides align to TRBD2. Per germline, CDR1 SGHRS and CDR2 YFSETQ. The CDR3 runs 15 residues. The V and J ends lost 3 bases and 6 bases, in that order; junction bases with no gene match: 9. The CDR3 loop is CASSSGGAGINEQFF. The CDR3 bases are TGCGCCAGCAGCTCCGGGGGAGCGGGAATCAATGAGCAGTTCTTC.

The gene calls are TRBV7-9 and TRBJ1-2; 7 nucleotides agree with TRBD1. V lost 3 bases, J lost 5 bases, and 6 bases stayed unmatched. Germline lookup yields CDR1 SEHNR and CDR2 FQNEAQ (reference sequence). The CDR3 extends over 14 amino acids. CDR3 sequence (DNA): TGTGCCAGCAGCTTGGGACAGCGAGTGTATGGCTACACCTTC. Amino acid sequence: CASSLGQRVYGYTF.

The chain links TRBV28 to TRBJ1-1; D may be TRBD1 (6 bases). Germline V CDR1 and CDR2: MDHEN, SYDVKM. V shed 4 bases and J shed 0 bases, with 12 bases lying between them. The length of the CDR3 is 15 residues. The CDR3 protein is CASSWGPSVNTEAFF. The DNA of the CDR3 is TGTGCCAGCAGTTGGGGGCCCTCAGTGAACACTGAAGCTTTCTTT.

The chain combines TRBV21-1 with TRBJ2-3; the D call TRBD2 from the table was never checked on the DNA. TRBV21-1 is given as a pseudogene. The CDR3 has 18 amino acids. The CDR3 nucleotides are TGTGCCAGCAGCATATACCCGGGGGACCCTTCATACACAGATACGCAGTATTTT. Its protein is CASSIYPGDPSYTDTQYF.

The rearrangement links TRBV6-5 to TRBJ1-2; D is unclear. CDR3 length equals 15 residues. V was cut by 5 bases and J by 4 bases, with 17 bases left in between. Germline loops: CDR1 MNHEY, CDR2 SVGAGI. In nucleotides, the CDR3 is TGTGCCAGCAGTCCCCTAGTTGAAGGCGGCTATGGCTACACCTTC. Encoded protein: CASSPLVEGGYGYTF.

V gene TRBV30 combines with J gene TRBJ2-7, with TRBD2 as a possible D gene (7 bases). The germline gives CDR1 GTSNPN, CDR2 SVGIG (reference sequence). V dropped 7 bases and J dropped 1 base, with 17 bases sitting between them. There are 14 residues in the CDR3. CDR3 amino acids: CALTGGLRSYEQYF. The CDR3 bases are TGTGCCTTAACCGGGGGGCTGAGATCCTACGAGCAGTACTTC.